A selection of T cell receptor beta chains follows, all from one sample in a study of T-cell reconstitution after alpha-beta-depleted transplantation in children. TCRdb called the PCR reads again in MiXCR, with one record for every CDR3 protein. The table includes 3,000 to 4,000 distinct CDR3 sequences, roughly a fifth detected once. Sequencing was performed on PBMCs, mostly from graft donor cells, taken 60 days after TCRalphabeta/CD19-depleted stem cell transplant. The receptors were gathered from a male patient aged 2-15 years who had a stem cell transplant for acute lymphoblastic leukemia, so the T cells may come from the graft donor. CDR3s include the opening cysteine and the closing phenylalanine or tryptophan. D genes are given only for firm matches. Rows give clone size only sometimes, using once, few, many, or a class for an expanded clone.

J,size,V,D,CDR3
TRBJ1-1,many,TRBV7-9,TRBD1,CASSFQCRDRGWAFF
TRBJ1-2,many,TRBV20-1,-,CSARGGGNYGYTF
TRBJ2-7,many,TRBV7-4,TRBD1,CASSPRDNTGQNSYEQYF
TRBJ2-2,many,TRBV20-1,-,CSARDRRVVIAGELFF
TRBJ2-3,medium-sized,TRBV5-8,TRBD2,CASSSWTSGGTDTQYF
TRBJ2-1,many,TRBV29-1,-,CSADLSSSYNEQFF
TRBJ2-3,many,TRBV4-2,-,CASSQDGGTQYF
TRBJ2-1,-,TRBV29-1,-,CSVETTSSYNEQFF
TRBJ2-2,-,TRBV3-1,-,CATSQDNSGRWTGELFF
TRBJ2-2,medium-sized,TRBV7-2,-,CASSSRDSPHRSGELFF
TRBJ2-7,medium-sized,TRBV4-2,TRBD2,CASSQPSGSLYEQYF
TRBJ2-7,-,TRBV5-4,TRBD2,CAMSLGLAGAYEQYF
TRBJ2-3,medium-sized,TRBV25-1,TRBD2,CASSEWVAGGTDTQYF
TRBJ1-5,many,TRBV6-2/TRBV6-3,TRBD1,CASRQRIVHRGDSNQPQHF
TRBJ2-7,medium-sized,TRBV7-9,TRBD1,CASTLTGWSLEQYF
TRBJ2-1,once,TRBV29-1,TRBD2,CSARTSGRVSSYNEQFF
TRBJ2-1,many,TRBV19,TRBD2,CASRGSPGLAGGPRPSTNEQFF
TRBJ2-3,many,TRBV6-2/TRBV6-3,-,CASSYPSVTQYF
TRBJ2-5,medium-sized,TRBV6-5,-,CASSRVPETQYF
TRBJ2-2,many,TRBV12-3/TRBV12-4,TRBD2,CASGKRGGNTGELFF
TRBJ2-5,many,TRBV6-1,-,CASSEFGGSQETQYF
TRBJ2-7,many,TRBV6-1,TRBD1,CASSRQGALNEQYF
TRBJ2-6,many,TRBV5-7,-,CASSLEGDRPLSGANVLTF
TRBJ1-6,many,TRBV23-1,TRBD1,CASSVVRDRNNSPLHF
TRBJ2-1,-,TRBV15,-,CATRTTGRGEQFF
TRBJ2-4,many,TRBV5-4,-,CASSSLTGSPSVQYF
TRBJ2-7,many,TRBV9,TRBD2,CASRPASGRPEYEQYF
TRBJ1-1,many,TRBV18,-,CASSLRAGEAFF
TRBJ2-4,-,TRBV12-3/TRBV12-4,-,CTNSLALTGVRAKNIQYF
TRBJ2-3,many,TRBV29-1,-,CSVERVSSSTDTQYF
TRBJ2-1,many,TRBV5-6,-,CASSSEMGYNEQFF
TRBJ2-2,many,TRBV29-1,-,CSVDRVGTGELFF
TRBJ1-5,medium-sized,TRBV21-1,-,CASSKSGGREVAFPRRPQHF
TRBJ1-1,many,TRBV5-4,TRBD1,CASSRAQQGRGTEAFF
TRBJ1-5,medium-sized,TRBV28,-,CASNKERNQPQHF
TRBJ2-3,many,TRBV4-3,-,CASRPGLVSTDTQYF
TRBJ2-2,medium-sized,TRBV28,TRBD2,CASSPLTSGNTGELFF
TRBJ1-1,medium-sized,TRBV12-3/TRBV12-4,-,CASSSSPGRKNTEAFF
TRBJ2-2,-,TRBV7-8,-,CASSTIGGPVNTGELFF
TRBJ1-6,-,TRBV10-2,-,CASSPDQNSPLHF
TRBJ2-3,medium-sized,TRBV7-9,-,CASSLGPYGTDTQYF
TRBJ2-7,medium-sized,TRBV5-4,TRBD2,CASSLRVGTSGNYEQYF
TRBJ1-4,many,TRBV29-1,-,CSALGGKGNTTLNEKLFF
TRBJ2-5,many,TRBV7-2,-,CASSLVRAGETQYF
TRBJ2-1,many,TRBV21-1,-,CASSKSTGVRRVPSEQFF
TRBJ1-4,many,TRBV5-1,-,CASRGSPNEKLFF